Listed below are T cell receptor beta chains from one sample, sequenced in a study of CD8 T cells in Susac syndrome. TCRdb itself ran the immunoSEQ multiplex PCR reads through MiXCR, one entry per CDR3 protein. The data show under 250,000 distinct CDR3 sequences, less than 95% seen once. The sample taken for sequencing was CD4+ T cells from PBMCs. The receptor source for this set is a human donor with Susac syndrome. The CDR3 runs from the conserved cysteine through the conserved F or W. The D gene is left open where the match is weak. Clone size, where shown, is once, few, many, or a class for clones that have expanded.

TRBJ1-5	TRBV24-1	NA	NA	TGTGCCACCAGTGACCGTACAGGTAGCAATCAGCCCCAGCATTTT	CATSDRTGSNQPQHF
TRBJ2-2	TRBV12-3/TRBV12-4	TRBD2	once	TGTGCCAGCAGTTTCGGGGACTACAACACCGGGGAGCTGTTTTTT	CASSFGDYNTGELFF
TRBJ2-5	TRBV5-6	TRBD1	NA	TGTGCCAGCAGCTTGTTAGGCAGGGGGCAAGAGACCCAGTACTTC	CASSLLGRGQETQYF
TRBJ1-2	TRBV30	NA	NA	TGTGCCTGGAGCGGGGGAGGGGAAGGCTACACCTTC	CAWSGGGEGYTF
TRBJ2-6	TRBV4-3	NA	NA	TGCGCCAGCAGCCAAGAGAGGGCCGGGGCCAACGTCCTGACTTTC	CASSQERAGANVLTF
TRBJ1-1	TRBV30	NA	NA	TGTGCCTGCCGATGGGACACTGAAGCTTTCTTT	CACRWDTEAFF
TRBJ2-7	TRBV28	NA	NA	TGTGCCAGTGGGCCGGACGGGTCCTACGAGCAGTACTTC	CASGPDGSYEQYF
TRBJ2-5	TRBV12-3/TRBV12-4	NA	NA	TGTGCCAGCAGGCCGACAGGACAAGAGACCCAGTACTTC	CASRPTGQETQYF
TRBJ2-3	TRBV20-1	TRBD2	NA	TGCAGTGCTAGACTAGCGGGGGGCCAAGATACGCAGTATTTT	CSARLAGGQDTQYF
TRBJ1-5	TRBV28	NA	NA	TGTGCCAGCAGTCACGGGGGTAGGGATCAGCCCCAGCATTTT	CASSHGGRDQPQHF
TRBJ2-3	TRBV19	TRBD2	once	TGTGCCAGTAGTATCCCGGGACTAGCGAACACAGATACGCAGTATTTT	CASSIPGLANTDTQYF
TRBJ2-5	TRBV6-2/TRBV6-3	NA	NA	TGTGCCAGCAGTTTCATCAGGTGGGGGCAAGAGACCCAGTACTTC	CASSFIRWGQETQYF
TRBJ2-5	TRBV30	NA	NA	TGTGCCTGGAGTGTACCGGCAGGCCGACAAGAGACCCAGTACTTC	CAWSVPAGRQETQYF
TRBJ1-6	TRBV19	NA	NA	TGTGCCAGTAGTTCTACGTTTACCGGGACATGGGATTCACCCCTCCACTTT	CASSSTFTGTWDSPLHF
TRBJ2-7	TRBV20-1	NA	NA	TGCAGTGCTAGAGATCGCGGGACGCTGGACGACGAGCAGTACTTC	CSARDRGTLDDEQYF
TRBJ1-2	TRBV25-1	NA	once	TGTGCCAGCAGTGCGTTGGGGACTGTCTATGGCTACACCTTC	CASSALGTVYGYTF
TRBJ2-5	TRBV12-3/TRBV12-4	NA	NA	TGTGCCAGCAGTTTGGGACCTGAAAGGGGGGAGACCCAGTACTTC	CASSLGPERGETQYF
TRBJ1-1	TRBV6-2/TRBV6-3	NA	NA	TGTGCCAGCAAGGGTGTGGCAGCCATGAACACTGAAGCTTTCTTT	CASKGVAAMNTEAFF
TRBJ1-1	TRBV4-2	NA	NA	TGTGCCAGCAGCCAAGATCGACAGTCGAACACTGAAGCTTTCTTT	CASSQDRQSNTEAFF
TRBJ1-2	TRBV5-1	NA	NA	TGCGCCAGCAGTTCCACTTACAGCTATGGCTACACCTTC	CASSSTYSYGYTF
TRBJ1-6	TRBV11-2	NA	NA	TGTGCCAGCAGCTTAGAGGGGACAAAGGATTCACCCCTCCACTTT	CASSLEGTKDSPLHF
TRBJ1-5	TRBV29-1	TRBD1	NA	TGCAGCGTAACAGGGGCCCTAAATCAGCCCCAGCATTTT	CSVTGALNQPQHF
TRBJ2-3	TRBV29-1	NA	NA	TGCAGCGTTGAAGATAATCCGGGTCAGGATACGCAGTATTTT	CSVEDNPGQDTQYF
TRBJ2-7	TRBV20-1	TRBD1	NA	TGCAGTGCCACACCTACGACAGGGTACGAGCAGTACTTC	CSATPTTGYEQYF
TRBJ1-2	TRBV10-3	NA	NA	TGTGCCTCCAGGGGCAACTATGGCTACACCTTC	CASRGNYGYTF
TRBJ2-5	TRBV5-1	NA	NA	TGCGCCAGCAGCTCGGCGGTTCAAGAGACCCAGTACTTC	CASSSAVQETQYF
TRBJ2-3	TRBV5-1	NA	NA	TGCGCCAGCAGCTTGGCCCGGGGGCCAGATACGCAGTATTTT	CASSLARGPDTQYF
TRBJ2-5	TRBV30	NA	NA	TGTGCCTGGAGTGTAGCCCTGCAAGAGGAGACCCAGTACTTC	CAWSVALQEETQYF
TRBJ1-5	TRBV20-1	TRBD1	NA	TGCAGTGCTGTCCGGGACAGGGGGCTTGATCAGCCCCAGCATTTT	CSAVRDRGLDQPQHF
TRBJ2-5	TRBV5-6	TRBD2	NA	TGTGCCAGCAGCTTGGTGGTAGCGGGGGGGCCCGGGGAGACCCAGTACTTC	CASSLVVAGGPGETQYF
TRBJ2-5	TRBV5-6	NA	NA	TGTGCCAGCAGCTTGGTATCTCGCAGGATTCAAGAGACCCAGTACTTC	CASSLVSRRIQETQYF